Listed below are T cell receptor beta chains from one sample, sequenced in a study of monozygotic twins with inflammatory bowel disease. TCRdb reprocessed the 5' RACE reads, with one entry per CDR3 protein and no DNA. The sample's table shows some 300,000 distinct CDR3 sequences. Material for sequencing was blood. The receptors were gathered from a human donor with ulcerative colitis or Crohn's disease, or a healthy co-twin of an affected twin (not recorded which). Each CDR3 is given with its conserved first and last residue.

v_call	j_call	cdr3_aa
TRBV20-1	TRBJ2-5	CSASGREPETQYF
TRBV28	TRBJ2-5	CASTELDEQETQYF
TRBV6-5	TRBJ1-5	CASRSGSQPQHF
TRBV6-6	TRBJ2-2	CASSYQRGRGELFF
TRBV28	TRBJ2-4	CASSSPLQGYIQYF
TRBV5-1	TRBJ1-4	CASSLGDRMGNEKLFF
TRBV6-1	TRBJ2-1	CASTIRPVNEQFF
TRBV24-1	TRBJ2-1	CATSDFTGSFF
TRBV7-2	TRBJ2-7	CASSFTGDEQYF
TRBV28	TRBJ2-5	CASSYPGQGSGTQYF
TRBV6-5	TRBJ2-5	CASSYRGGLGETQYF
TRBV6-5	TRBJ2-7	CASSSGTSGDSYEQYF
TRBV18	TRBJ1-5	CASSPTTGGGNQPQHF
TRBV6-1	TRBJ1-5	CASSEAYGGSGQPQHF
TRBV6-5	TRBJ1-3	CASSYGQGGNTIYF
TRBV5-6	TRBJ2-7	CATTKDIYYEQYF
TRBV5-6	TRBJ2-3	CASSLKGTDTQYF
TRBV5-1	TRBJ1-4	CASRFEGPATNEKLFF
TRBV28	TRBJ2-1	CASSLGTLQFF
TRBV19	TRBJ2-1	CASSIRPGQGNNEQFF
TRBV20-1	TRBJ2-5	CSARGTGQETQYF
TRBV4-2	TRBJ2-3	CASSQAERSTDTQYF
TRBV19	TRBJ1-1	CASSIDDAGNTEAFF
TRBV6-2/TRBV6-3	TRBJ2-7	CASKSAAGRGPYEQYF
TRBV10-3	TRBJ2-1	CAIRNHGKTYNEQFF
TRBV6-2/TRBV6-3	TRBJ2-7	CASSYPTGMVTYEQYF
TRBV6-5	TRBJ2-2	CASSYWDTGELFF